This T cell receptor beta chain was found in a study of T-cell memory formation after mild COVID-19. Between the trimmed V and J ends, which lost 2 bases and 2 bases, there was a span of 6 bases. Germline lookup yields CDR1 SGHTA and CDR2 FQGNSA. The CDR3 is 13 residues long. One entry per CDR3 protein results from TCRdb running MiXCR on the 5' RACE reads. Of about 320,000 distinct CDR3 sequences listed, roughly an eighth are singletons. The table lists this clonotype with a few counts. What was sequenced was PBMCs or a T cell subset sorted from them (not recorded which). The sequence came from a man between 18 and 29 years old who had mild COVID-19 (a few samples of this study predate the infection). Cell type and time point are not known. This rearrangement joins TRBV7-2 to TRBJ2-5, with unresolved D. This chain's CDR3 is CASSLYFQETQYF. The CDR3 nucleotides are TGTGCCAGCAGCTTATACTTTCAAGAGACCCAGTACTTC.